This T cell receptor (beta chain) derives from a study of blood T cells in healthy people across ages. General study points: Unknown CMV status may confound age-related changes in expanded clones. Getting older went along with TCR beta diversity per million T cells dropping roughly linearly.

Germline CDR1 is LNHDA and CDR2 is SQIVND (reference sequence). With V trimmed by 3 bases and J by 1 base, 6 bases remained unmatched. CDR3 size: 16 residues. It was with a sample-barcoded 5' primer and a J-beta primer mix that a second PCR of roughly 7 to 12 cycles was run. Every sample returned 3 million or more CDR3-containing paired-end reads. TCRdb fed the 5' RACE reads into MiXCR, producing one record per CDR3 protein. The table lists some 760,000 distinct CDR3 sequences, just under 25% of them singletons. As to this clonotype: The antigen is undetermined.

This same sample was also part of a study on T cells of mothers and their children. That paper notes: Donation involved three healthy Caucasian mothers and the six children that they had.

The sequence derives from a boy younger than 18 in good health. The V call is TRBV19, the J call TRBJ2-1, with TRBD2 identical over 7 bases. Sequenced sample: blood. The DNA of the CDR3 is TGTGCCAGTAGTATGTTCGGGGGGTTTTCCTACAATGAGCAGTTCTTC. Its translation: CASSMFGGFSYNEQFF.